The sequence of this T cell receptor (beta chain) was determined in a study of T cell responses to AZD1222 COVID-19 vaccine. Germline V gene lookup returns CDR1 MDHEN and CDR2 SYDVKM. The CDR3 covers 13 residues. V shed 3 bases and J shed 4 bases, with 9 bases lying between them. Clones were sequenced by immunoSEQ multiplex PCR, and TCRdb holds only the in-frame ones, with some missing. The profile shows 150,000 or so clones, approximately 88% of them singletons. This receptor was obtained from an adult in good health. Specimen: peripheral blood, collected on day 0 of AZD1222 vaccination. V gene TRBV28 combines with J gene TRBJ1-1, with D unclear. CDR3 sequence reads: CASSLRSPTEAFF. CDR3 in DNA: TGTGCCAGCAGTTTGCGCAGTCCCACTGAAGCTTTCTTT.